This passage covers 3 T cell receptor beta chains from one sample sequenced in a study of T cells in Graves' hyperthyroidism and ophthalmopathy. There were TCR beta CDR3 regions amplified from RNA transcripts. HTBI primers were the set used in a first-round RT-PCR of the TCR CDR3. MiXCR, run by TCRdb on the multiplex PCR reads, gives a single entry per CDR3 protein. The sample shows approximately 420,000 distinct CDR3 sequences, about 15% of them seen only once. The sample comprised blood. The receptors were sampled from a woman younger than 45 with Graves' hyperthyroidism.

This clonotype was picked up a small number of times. For the CDR3, the DNA is TGTGCCATTTCCCGGGACCAAACTACAGATACGCAGTATTTT. Its protein is CAISRDQTTDTQYF. The rearrangement links TRBV19 to TRBJ2-3; D tentatively reads TRBD1 or TRBD2 (5 bases each). In germline, CDR1 is LNHDA, CDR2 SQIVND (reference sequence). This CDR3 spans 14 amino acids. V lost 10 bases and J lost 3, with 17 bases in between. Variable domain in full (rest from reference TRBV19 and TRBJ2-3): DGGITQSPKYLFRKEGQNVTLSCEQNLNHDAMYWYRQDPGQGLRLIYYSQIVNDFQKGDIAEGYSVSREKKESFPLTVTSAQKNPTAFYLCAISRDQTTDTQYFGPGTRLTVL.

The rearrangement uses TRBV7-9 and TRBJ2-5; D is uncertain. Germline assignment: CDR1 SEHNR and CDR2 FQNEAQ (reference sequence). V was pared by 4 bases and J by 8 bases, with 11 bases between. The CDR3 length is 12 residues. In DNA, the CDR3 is TGTGCCAGCAGCTCCCAGCCGGCAACCCAGTACTTC. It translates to CASSSQPATQYF.

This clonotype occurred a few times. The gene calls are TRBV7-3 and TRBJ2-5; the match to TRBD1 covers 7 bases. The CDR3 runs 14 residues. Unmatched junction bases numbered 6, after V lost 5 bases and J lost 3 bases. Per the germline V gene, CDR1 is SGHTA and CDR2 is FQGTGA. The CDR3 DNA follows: TGTGCCAGCAGCCCTCGAGACAGGGAAGAGACCCAGTACTTC. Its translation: CASSPRDREETQYF. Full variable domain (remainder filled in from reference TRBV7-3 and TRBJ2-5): GAGVSQTPSNKVTEKGKYVELRCDPISGHTALYWYRQSLGQGPEFLIYFQGTGAADDSGLPNDRFFAVRPEGSVSTLKIQRTERGDSAVYLCASSPRDREETQYFGPGTRLLVL.